A single T cell receptor beta chain is shown here with its context. The sample belongs to a study of T cell repertoires in cytomegalovirus infection. Between the trimmed V and J ends, which lost 1 base and 0 bases, there was a span of 13 bases. Germline CDR1 reads SGHTA; CDR2 reads FQGNSA. The CDR3 extends over 16 amino acids. TCRdb ran MiXCR on the reads and lists one entry per CDR3 protein. The table includes approximately 170,000 distinct CDR3 sequences, 17% detected once. This sequence was found in a human donor in good health (CMV status not recorded). Some clones in this sample may be carry-over from other donors' samples. The sample consisted of CD8+ T cells from PBMCs. The chain joins TRBV7-2 to TRBJ2-7; the D is unclear. CDR3 amino acids: CASSLERASSSYEQYF. The DNA of the CDR3 is TGTGCCAGCAGCTTAGAACGAGCTTCGAGCTCCTACGAGCAGTACTTC.